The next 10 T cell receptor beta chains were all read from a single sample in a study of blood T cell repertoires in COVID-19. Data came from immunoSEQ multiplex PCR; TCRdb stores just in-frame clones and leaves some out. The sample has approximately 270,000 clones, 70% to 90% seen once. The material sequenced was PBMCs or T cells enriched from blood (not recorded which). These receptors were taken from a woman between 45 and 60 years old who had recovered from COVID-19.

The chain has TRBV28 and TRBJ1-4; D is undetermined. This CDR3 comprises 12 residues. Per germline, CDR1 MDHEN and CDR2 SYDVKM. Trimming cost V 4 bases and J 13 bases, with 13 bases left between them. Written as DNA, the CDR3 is TGTGCCAGCAGTTCTCAGTCCCCAGGACTGTTTTTT. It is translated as CASSSQSPGLFF.

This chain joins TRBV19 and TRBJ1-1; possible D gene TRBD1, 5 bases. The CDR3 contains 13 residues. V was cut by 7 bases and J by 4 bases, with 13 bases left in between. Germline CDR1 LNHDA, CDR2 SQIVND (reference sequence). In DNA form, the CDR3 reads TGTGCCAGTACCGTAACCGGGGGCACTGAAGCTTTCTTT. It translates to CASTVTGGTEAFF.

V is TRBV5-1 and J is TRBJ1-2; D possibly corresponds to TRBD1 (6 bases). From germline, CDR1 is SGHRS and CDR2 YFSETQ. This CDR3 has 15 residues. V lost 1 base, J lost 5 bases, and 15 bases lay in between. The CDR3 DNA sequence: TGCGCCAGCAGCTTGTCCCAGGCAGGGGTGTATGGCTACACCTTC. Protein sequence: CASSLSQAGVYGYTF.

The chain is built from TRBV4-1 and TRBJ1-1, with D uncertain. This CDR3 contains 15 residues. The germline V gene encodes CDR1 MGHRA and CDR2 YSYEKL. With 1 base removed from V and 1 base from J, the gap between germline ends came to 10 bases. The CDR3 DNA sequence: TGCGCCAGCAGCCAAGTCCCTAACGGGAACACTGAAGCTTTCTTT. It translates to CASSQVPNGNTEAFF.

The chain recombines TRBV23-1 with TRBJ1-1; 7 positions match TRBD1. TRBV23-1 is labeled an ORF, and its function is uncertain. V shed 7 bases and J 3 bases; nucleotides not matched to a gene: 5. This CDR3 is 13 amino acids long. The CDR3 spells CASNTGTDTEAFF. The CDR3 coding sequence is TGCGCCAGCAACACAGGGACAGACACTGAAGCTTTCTTT.

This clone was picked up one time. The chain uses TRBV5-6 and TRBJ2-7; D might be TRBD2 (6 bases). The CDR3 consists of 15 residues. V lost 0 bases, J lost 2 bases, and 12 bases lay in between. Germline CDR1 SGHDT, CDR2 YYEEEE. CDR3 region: CASSLVGGGTYEQYF. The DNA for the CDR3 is TGTGCCAGCAGCTTGGTGGGTGGGGGGACCTACGAGCAGTACTTC.

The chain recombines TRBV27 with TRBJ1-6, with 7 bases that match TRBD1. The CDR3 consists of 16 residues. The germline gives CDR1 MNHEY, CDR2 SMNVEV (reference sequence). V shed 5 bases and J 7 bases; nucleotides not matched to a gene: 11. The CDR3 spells CASSRHGTALNSPLHF. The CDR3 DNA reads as TGTGCCAGCAGTCGGCACGGGACAGCCCTGAATTCACCCCTCCACTTT.

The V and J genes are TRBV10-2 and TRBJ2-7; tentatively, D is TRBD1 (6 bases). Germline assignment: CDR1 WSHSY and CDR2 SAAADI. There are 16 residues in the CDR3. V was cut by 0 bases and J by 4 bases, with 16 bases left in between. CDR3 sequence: CASSESPLKDRYEQYF. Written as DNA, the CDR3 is TGCGCCAGCAGTGAGTCACCACTAAAGGACAGATACGAGCAGTACTTC.

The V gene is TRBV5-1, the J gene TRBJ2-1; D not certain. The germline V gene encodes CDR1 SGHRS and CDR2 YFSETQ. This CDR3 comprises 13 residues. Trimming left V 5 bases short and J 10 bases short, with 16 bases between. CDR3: CASSHPQSQEQFF. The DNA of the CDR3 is TGCGCCAGCAGTCACCCACAATCCCAAGAGCAGTTCTTC.

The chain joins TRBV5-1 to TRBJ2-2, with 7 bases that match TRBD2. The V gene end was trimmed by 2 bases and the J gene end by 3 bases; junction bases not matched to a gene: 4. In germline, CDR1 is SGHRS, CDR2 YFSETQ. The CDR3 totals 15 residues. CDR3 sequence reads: CASSFLGRDTGELFF. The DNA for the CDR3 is TGCGCCAGCAGCTTCTTAGGGAGGGACACCGGGGAGCTGTTTTTT. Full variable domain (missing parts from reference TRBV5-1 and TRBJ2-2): KAGVTQTPRYLIKTRGQQVTLSCSPISGHRSVSWYQQTPGQGLQFLFEYFSETQRNKGNFPGRFSGRQFSNSRSEMNVSTLELGDSALYLCASSFLGRDTGELFFGEGSRLTVL.